This passage covers 19 T cell receptor beta chains from one sample sequenced in a study of blood T cells in healthy people across ages (dated by TCRdb to about 2015). Receptor amplification or capture employed 5' RACE. Sequencer: Illumina HiSeq 2500. A second PCR of roughly 6 to 11 cycles was run with a J-beta primer mix and a sample-barcoded 5' primer. TCRdb passed the public sequencing reads through fastp at Q25 and MiXCR, retaining productive beta sequences. Under each unique CDR3 protein, matching rows form one entry showing the most common genes and DNA. The sample profile shows approximately 810,000 distinct CDR3 sequences; roughly 40% of them were found once. The top ten constitute roughly 13% of the sample. Sequenced sample: blood. These receptors were collected from a man in his late teens or twenties in good health.

This clonotype appeared a few times. This sequence joins TRBV6-4 and TRBJ2-1; 13 nucleotides agree with TRBD2. The germline V gene has CDR1 MRHNA and CDR2 SNTAGT. This CDR3 region has 15 residues. The V segment lost 2 bases and the J segment 7 bases; nucleotides outside the gene matches: 2. Here the CDR3 DNA reads TGTGCCAGCAGTGACAAGACTAGCGGGGGGAATGAGCAGTTCTTC. The encoded protein is CASSDKTSGGNEQFF.

This chain connects TRBV7-8 to TRBJ1-2; TRBD1 matches 7 bases. Germline lookup yields CDR1 SGHVS and CDR2 FQNEAQ. The CDR3 spans 14 residues. With V trimmed by 5 bases and J by 7 bases, 10 bases remained unmatched. CDR3 nucleotide sequence: TGTGCCAGCAGCGTCCAGGGGGGAGTGCGTGGCTACACCTTC. It specifies CASSVQGGVRGYTF.

This clonotype came up many times. The chain recombines TRBV29-1 with TRBJ2-5; possibly TRBD1 for D (6 bases). The length of the CDR3 is 14 residues. Trimming shortened V by 4 bases and J by 1 base, and 13 bases separated the two germline ends. The V gene's germline CDR1 is SQVTM and CDR2 ANQGSEA. CDR3 in amino acids: CSVAQGISQETQYF. CDR3 nucleotides: TGCAGCGTTGCACAGGGAATAAGCCAAGAGACCCAGTACTTC.

With regard to this clonotype: It may be a read error: a sequence one base away is much more abundant. This chain connects TRBV20-1 to TRBJ2-7, with TRBD1 matching 7 bases. Germline loops: CDR1 DFQATT, CDR2 SNEGSKA (reference sequence). V shed 1 base, J shed 9 bases, and the junction held 6 bases outside the gene matches. The CDR3 spans 12 residues. The chain's CDR3 is CSARGTGTGQYF. CDR3 sequence (DNA): TGCAGTGCTAGAGGGACAGGAACCGGGCAGTACTTC.

In this sample, this clonotype turned up a few times. This chain joins TRBV5-5 and TRBJ2-1; no definite D call. The germline gives CDR1 SGHKS, CDR2 YYEKEE (reference sequence). Trimming took 0 bases from V and 8 from J, leaving 15 bases between them. CDR3 size: 15 residues. CDR3 in amino acids: CASSLARVPEDEQFF. CDR3 in DNA: TGTGCCAGCAGCTTGGCCCGAGTCCCCGAGGATGAGCAGTTCTTC.

Many counts were recorded for this clonotype. The J gene is TRBJ1-2, the V gene TRBV4-3; D uncertain. CDR3 length: 13 amino acids. Per the germline V gene, CDR1 is LGHNA and CDR2 is YSLEER. Trimming pared 0 bases from V and 8 bases from J, leaving 10 bases between. Here the CDR3 DNA reads TGCGCCAGCAGCCAAGATCTCTTTGTCGGCTACACCTTC. Protein: CASSQDLFVGYTF.

This clonotype was counted ten times or more. The V call is TRBV11-2, the J call TRBJ2-1; 9 bases are shared with TRBD1. CDR1 SGHAT and CDR2 FQNNGV come from the germline V gene. The CDR3 is made up of 21 amino acids. The V gene end was trimmed by 1 base and the J gene end by 0 bases; junction bases not matched to a gene: 16. Written as DNA, the CDR3 is TGTGCCAGCAGCTTAGTCTACTCTGGGACAGGGTATACGGTCTCCTACAATGAGCAGTTCTTC. It encodes CASSLVYSGTGYTVSYNEQFF.

CDR3 DNA sequence: TGCAGTGCTACCAGAACTCCGGAGACCCAGTACTTC. It specifies CSATRTPETQYF. The chain links TRBV20-1 to TRBJ2-5; D is ambiguous. CDR1 is DFQATT, CDR2 SNEGSKA, per germline (reference sequence). The CDR3 consists of 12 residues. V lost 4 bases, J lost 5 bases, and 11 bases lay in between.

There are many counts of this clonotype. The rearrangement joins TRBV4-2 to TRBJ1-6, with D possibly matching TRBD1 (6 bases). V shed 5 bases and J shed 7 bases, with 21 bases lying between them. Germline CDR1 is LGHNA and CDR2 is YNFKEQ. The CDR3 runs 17 residues. The CDR3 is CASSATRGEVTNSPLHF. The CDR3 nucleotides read TGTGCCAGCAGCGCAACTAGGGGGGAGGTGACGAATTCACCCCTCCACTTT.

The chain joins TRBV2 to TRBJ1-6; D gene uncertain. From germline, CDR1 is SNHLY and CDR2 FYNNEI. CDR3 length equals 15 residues. V was pared by 2 bases and J by 5 bases, with 10 bases between. In DNA form, the CDR3 reads TGTGCCAGCAGTGAAAGGTGGCCGCATAATTCACCCCTCCACTTT. It codes for CASSERWPHNSPLHF.

This clonotype was counted a few times. The rearrangement uses TRBV12-3 or TRBV12-4 and TRBJ2-7; D gene uncertain. The CDR3 has 14 residues. Trimming took off 6 bases at V and 1 base at J, with 13 bases between the two ends. CDR3: CASSPSTRSYEQYF. The CDR3 DNA sequence: TGTGCCAGCAGCCCAAGTACCCGTTCCTACGAGCAGTACTTC.

V and J are TRBV12-3 or TRBV12-4 and TRBJ1-1, with D unclear. Between the trimmed V and J ends, which lost 8 bases and 5 bases, there was a span of 18 bases. The CDR3 length is 14 residues. The CDR3 DNA sequence: TGTGCCAGCGTGGTCCGGCTACCGCATACTGAAGCTTTCTTT. Protein product: CASVVRLPHTEAFF.

The rearrangement joins TRBV28 to TRBJ2-4, with TRBD1 matching over 9 bases. Matching the DNA end better, TRBJ2-7 makes the J call doubtful. Germline CDR1 is MDHEN and CDR2 is SYDVKM. This CDR3 is 15 amino acids long. Written as DNA, the CDR3 is TGTGCCAGCAGTTCGGGACAGGGAGATTCCTACGAGCAGTACTTC. Translation gives CASSSGQGDSYEQYF.

The sample holds a few counts of this clonotype. The genes are TRBV7-2 and TRBJ2-1; D is uncertain. Looked up from germline, CDR1 is SGHTA and CDR2 is FQGNSA. This CDR3 contains 14 residues. V was shortened by 1 base and J by 4 bases, with 8 bases between the two germline ends. The DNA of the CDR3 is TGTGCCAGCAGCTTAGACGGCAGGTACAATGAGCAGTTCTTC. It encodes CASSLDGRYNEQFF.

This clonotype has a handful of counts. The V and J genes are TRBV20-1 and TRBJ1-2; 8 nucleotides align to TRBD1. The CDR3 has 13 amino acids. Germline V gene lookup returns CDR1 DFQATT and CDR2 SNEGSKA (reference sequence). The DNA for the CDR3 is TGCACGACCGAAGACAGGGGTTCCTATGGCTACACCTTC. This encodes CTTEDRGSYGYTF.

CDR3 residues: CSVRGLGIYGYTF. In DNA, the CDR3 is TGCAGCGTTAGGGGGTTGGGGATCTATGGCTACACCTTC. The chain is built from TRBV29-1 and TRBJ1-2, with D possibly being TRBD1 (6 bases). Trimming removed 5 bases at V and 4 bases at J, with 14 bases between. The CDR3 totals 13 residues. Germline CDR1 reads SQVTM; CDR2 reads ANQGSEA.

This clonotype showed up just a few times. The genes are TRBV4-2 and TRBJ1-2, with D hard to call. The CDR3 runs 14 residues. The ends were cut back, 0 bases at V and 1 base at J, with 6 bases in the middle. In germline, CDR1 is LGHNA, CDR2 YNFKEQ. CDR3 region: CASSQEGINYGYTF. The DNA of the CDR3 is TGTGCCAGCAGCCAAGAGGGAATTAACTATGGCTACACCTTC.

This chain links TRBV14 with TRBJ1-1, with unresolved D. The CDR3 runs to 14 residues. V was clipped by 4 bases and J by 4 bases, with 13 bases between them. Per germline, CDR1 SGHDN and CDR2 FVKESK. This chain's CDR3 is CASSLSGRTTEAFF. The CDR3 nucleotides read TGTGCCAGCAGCCTTTCGGGCCGGACCACTGAAGCTTTCTTT.

This rearrangement joins TRBV6-1 to TRBJ1-6; TRBD1 aligns across 12 bases. This CDR3 has 20 amino acids. Trimming took 6 bases from V and 3 from J; bases not matched to a gene: 15. Germline CDR1 reads MNHNS; CDR2 reads SASEGT. The CDR3 DNA sequence: TGTGCCAGCAGGCGACTTACCGGGACAGGGGGCCCTAACTATAATTCACCCCTCCACTTT. As protein: CASRRLTGTGGPNYNSPLHF.